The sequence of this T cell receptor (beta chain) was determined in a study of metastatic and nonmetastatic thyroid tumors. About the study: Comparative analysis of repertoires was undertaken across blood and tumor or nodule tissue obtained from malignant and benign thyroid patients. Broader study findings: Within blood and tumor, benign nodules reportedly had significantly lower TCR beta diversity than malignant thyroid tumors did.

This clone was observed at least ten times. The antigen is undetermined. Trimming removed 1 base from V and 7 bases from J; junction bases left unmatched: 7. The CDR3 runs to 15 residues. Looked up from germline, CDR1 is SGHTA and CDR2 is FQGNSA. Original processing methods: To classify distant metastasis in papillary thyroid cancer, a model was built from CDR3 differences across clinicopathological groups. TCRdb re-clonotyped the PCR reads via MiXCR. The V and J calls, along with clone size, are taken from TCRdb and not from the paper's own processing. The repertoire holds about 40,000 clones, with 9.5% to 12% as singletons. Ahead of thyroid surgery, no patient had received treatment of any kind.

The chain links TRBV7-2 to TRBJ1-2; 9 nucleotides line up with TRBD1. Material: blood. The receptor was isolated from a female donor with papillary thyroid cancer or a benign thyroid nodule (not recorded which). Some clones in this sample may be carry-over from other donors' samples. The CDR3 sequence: CASSLGLGTGSGYTF. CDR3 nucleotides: TGTGCCAGCAGCTTAGGTCTTGGGACAGGGTCTGGCTACACCTTC.